This is a list of T cell receptor beta chains from one sample in a study of lymphopenia after photon versus proton radiotherapy. Profiled with immunoSEQ multiplex PCR; TCRdb holds only in-frame clones, not every one. The repertoire consists of about 37,000 clones, with about 83% occurring once and the leading ten covering roughly 3%. This specimen consisted of peripheral blood, obtained from a patient treated with photon-based radiotherapy. The source is a man aged 50 or older with gastric cancer. The CDR3 runs from the conserved cysteine through the conserved F or W. Each record gives: J gene, clone size, D gene, V gene, CDR3 DNA, CDR3 protein. D genes are given only for firm matches. Expanded clones get a size class; other rows say once, few or many, or leave the size out.

TRBJ1-3 . . TRBV9 TGTGCCAGCAGCGAAAGGGACGGACAAACCTACTCTGGAAACACCATATATTTT CASSERDGQTYSGNTIYF
TRBJ2-7 . . TRBV7-8 TGTGCCAGCAGCTCCAACCTCGCTTCGGGCGAGCAGTACTTC CASSSNLASGEQYF
TRBJ1-5 . . TRBV19 TGTGCCAGTAGTATATCCCCCCAGGGGTTCGGGGATAGTCAGCCCCAGCATTTT CASSISPQGFGDSQPQHF
TRBJ2-3 . TRBD2 TRBV11-2 TGTGCCAGCAGCTCTCGGACTAGCGGGAGAATACATACGCAGTATTTT CASSSRTSGRIHTQYF
TRBJ1-3 . . TRBV28 TGTGCCAGCAGTCTACCCAGGGACTCTGGAAACACCATATATTTT CASSLPRDSGNTIYF
TRBJ2-3 . . TRBV28 TGTGCCAGCAGTTTCACAGCTAGCACAGATACGCAGTATTTT CASSFTASTDTQYF
TRBJ2-2 . TRBD2 TRBV10-2 TGCGCCAGCAGTGAGTCAGGACTAGCGGGACCAACCGGGGAGCTGTTTTTT CASSESGLAGPTGELFF
TRBJ2-3 . TRBD2 TRBV28 TGTGCCAGCAGTCTACTAGCGGGAGGGGTCACAGATACGCAGTATTTT CASSLLAGGVTDTQYF
TRBJ2-5 . . TRBV9 TGTGCCAGCAGCGTAGGAGGTAGCAGTGGGATGGAGACCCAGTACTTC CASSVGGSSGMETQYF
TRBJ2-7 . . TRBV19 TGTGCCAGTAGTAGTCTGGCCGGGAGAGACCACGAGCAGTACTTC CASSSLAGRDHEQYF
TRBJ2-3 few . TRBV2 TGTGCCAGCAGTTGGACTGAACCTAGCACAGATACGCAGTATTTT CASSWTEPSTDTQYF
TRBJ2-2 . . TRBV9 TGTGCCAGCAGCGTAGATTCAGGTTACACCGGGGAGCTGTTTTTT CASSVDSGYTGELFF
TRBJ2-4 . . TRBV7-9 TGTGCCAGCAGCTCCACCCGGGGCCAAAACATTCAGTACTTC CASSSTRGQNIQYF
TRBJ1-1 . . TRBV7-9 TGTGCCAGCAGCTTTGAGGTCACTGAAGCTTTCTTT CASSFEVTEAFF
TRBJ2-1 . TRBD2 TRBV7-2 TGTGCCAGCAGCTTACTGGGGGGACTAGCGCTATACAATGAGCAGTTCTTC CASSLLGGLALYNEQFF
TRBJ2-4 . . TRBV30 TGTGCCTGGAGTGCTTACAGGGACATTCAGTACTTC CAWSAYRDIQYF
TRBJ2-7 . . TRBV5-1 TGCGCCAGCAGCTTGCAGGTAGGGGGCTACGAGCAGTACTTC CASSLQVGGYEQYF
TRBJ2-1 . . TRBV11-2 TGTGCCAGCAGCTCACTGCGCAACAATGAGCAGTTCTTC CASSSLRNNEQFF
TRBJ1-3 . TRBD1 TRBV30 TGTGCCTGGAGAAGGGGACAGTCATCTGGAAACACCATATATTTT CAWRRGQSSGNTIYF
TRBJ2-3 once TRBD2 TRBV10-3 TGTGCCATCAGTGAGGGACTAGCGGGTAGCACAGATACGCAGTATTTT CAISEGLAGSTDTQYF
TRBJ2-7 . TRBD1 TRBV10-3 TGTGCCATCAGCCCCGGGACAGGGAACAACGAGCAGTACTTC CAISPGTGNNEQYF
TRBJ2-3 . TRBD2 TRBV7-2 TGTGCCAGCAGCTTAGTAGCGGGAGGGAGCCCAGATACGCAGTATTTT CASSLVAGGSPDTQYF
TRBJ2-7 . . TRBV27 TGTGCCAGCAGCCCCGCGCTAACCTACGAGCAGTACTTC CASSPALTYEQYF
TRBJ2-3 . . TRBV7-2 TGTGCCAGCAGCCGCGAAAGGGATACGCAGTATTTT CASSRERDTQYF
TRBJ2-7 . . TRBV18 TGTGCCAGCTCACCCCTCGGAAGCGAGCAGTACTTC CASSPLGSEQYF
TRBJ1-5 . . TRBV4-1 TGCGCCAGCAGCCAAGGGATGCAGCCCAATCAGCCCCAGCATTTT CASSQGMQPNQPQHF
TRBJ2-3 few TRBD2 TRBV7-8 TGTGCCAGCAGCGTAGGGGGACTAGCCCATAGGACAGATACGCAGTATTTT CASSVGGLAHRTDTQYF
TRBJ1-2 few TRBD1 TRBV5-1 TGCGCCAGCAGCTTGGGGACAGGCTATGGCTACACCTTC CASSLGTGYGYTF
TRBJ2-7 once TRBD1 TRBV7-2 TGTGCCAGCAGCTTAGAGAGCCCAGGGGGAAGGGAGCAGTACTTC CASSLESPGGREQYF
TRBJ2-3 . TRBD2 TRBV7-6 TGTGCCAGCAGCCGCCTCCCTAGCGGTCTTACAGATACGCAGTATTTT CASSRLPSGLTDTQYF
TRBJ2-7 . TRBD2 TRBV19 TGTGCCAGTAGTATAACTAGCGGCGGCGAGCAGTACTTC CASSITSGGEQYF
TRBJ2-3 . TRBD2 TRBV5-1 TGCGCCAGCAGCTTGGTTTTGTTAGCGGGAAGCACAGATACGCAGTATTTT CASSLVLLAGSTDTQYF
TRBJ2-1 . TRBD2 TRBV5-6 TGTGCCAGCAGCGCCCCACTAGCGGGAGGGCCGGGCAATGAGCAGTTCTTC CASSAPLAGGPGNEQFF
TRBJ2-7 . TRBD2 TRBV5-5 TGTGCCAGCAGCTTAGGCGGGAGTATCACTTACGAGCAGTACTTC CASSLGGSITYEQYF
TRBJ2-2 . TRBD2 TRBV6-5 TGTGCCAGCAGTTATCGAAATAGCGGGAACGGGGAGCTGTTTTTT CASSYRNSGNGELFF
TRBJ1-4 . . TRBV19 TGTGCCAGTAGTATAGACTGGGGGCCTAATGAAAAACTGTTTTTT CASSIDWGPNEKLFF
TRBJ2-7 . . TRBV6-5 TGTGCCAGCAGTGCCTCTTCTGGGGGACCCTACGAGCAGTACTTC CASSASSGGPYEQYF
TRBJ2-7 . . TRBV11-1 TGTGCCAGCAGCTTAGCTCACTACGAGCAGTACTTC CASSLAHYEQYF
TRBJ2-7 . TRBD1 TRBV29-1 TGCAGCGTCGGGACAGGGTCCAATCCTTCCTACGAGCAGTACTTC CSVGTGSNPSYEQYF
TRBJ2-1 few . TRBV7-2 TGTGCCAGCAGCTCAAAGCCGGGGACCTACAATGAGCAGTTCTTC CASSSKPGTYNEQFF
TRBJ1-1 . . TRBV10-3 TGTGCCATCAGTGAGTCCGGGGGGGGCACTGAAGCTTTCTTT CAISESGGGTEAFF
TRBJ2-1 . . TRBV7-9 TGTGCCAGCAGCTTAGGGGGGGACAGCTCTAACAATGAGCAGTTCTTC CASSLGGDSSNNEQFF
TRBJ2-3 . TRBD1 TRBV30 TGTGCCTGGAGTGTCGGGACAGGGGTCAAGTATTTT CAWSVGTGVKYF
TRBJ2-1 . TRBD2 TRBV29-1 TGCAGCGTTGGACTAGCGGCCAATGAGCAGTTCTTC CSVGLAANEQFF
TRBJ2-7 . . TRBV5-1 TGCGCCAGCAGCTTCGGTTCGGCCCGAGGGAACGAGCAGTACTTC CASSFGSARGNEQYF
TRBJ2-2 . TRBD2 TRBV7-8 TGTGCCAGCAGCTCCTCCACTAGCGGGAGTCGGACCGGGGAGCTGTTTTTT CASSSSTSGSRTGELFF
TRBJ1-1 . . TRBV5-6 TGTGCCAGCAGCTTTGGAGGCACGGTGGGAAACACTGAAGCTTTCTTT CASSFGGTVGNTEAFF
TRBJ2-2 . TRBD2 TRBV11-2 TGTGCCAGCAGCGCCCGAGGAGCGGGAGTGGTCACCGGGGAGCTGTTTTTT CASSARGAGVVTGELFF
TRBJ2-2 . . TRBV7-9 TGTGCCAGCAGCTCGACAGACAGGCCCGGGGAGCTGTTTTTT CASSSTDRPGELFF
TRBJ1-1 . . TRBV4-3 TGCGCCAGCAGCCCCACGGGGTATGGGAATACTGAAGCTTTCTTT CASSPTGYGNTEAFF
TRBJ2-3 . . TRBV4-2 TGTGCCAGCAGCCAAGTCTCTAGCACCGATAGCACAGATACGCAGTATTTT CASSQVSSTDSTDTQYF
TRBJ2-1 . . TRBV28 TGTGCCAGCAGTTCCCTCGGGGTTCCAGTCCCTCGGCAGTTCTTC CASSSLGVPVPRQFF
TRBJ2-1 . . TRBV30 TGTGCCTGGATACGGGCCATCAATGAGCAGTTCTTC CAWIRAINEQFF
TRBJ2-7 . . TRBV5-1 TGCGCCAGCAGCATTCAGGGTTACGAGCAGTACTTC CASSIQGYEQYF
TRBJ2-7 . . TRBV6-5 TGTGCCAGCAGCCCCTACCCAGGGGGGTACGAGCAGTACTTC CASSPYPGGYEQYF